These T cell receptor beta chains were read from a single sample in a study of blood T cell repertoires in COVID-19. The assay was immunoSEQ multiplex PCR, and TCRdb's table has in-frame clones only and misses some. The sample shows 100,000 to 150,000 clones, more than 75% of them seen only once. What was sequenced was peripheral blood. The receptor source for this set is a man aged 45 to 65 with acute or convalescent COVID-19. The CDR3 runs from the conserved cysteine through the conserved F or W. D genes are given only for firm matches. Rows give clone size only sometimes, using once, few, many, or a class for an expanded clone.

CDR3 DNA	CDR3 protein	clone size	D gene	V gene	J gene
TGTGCCAGCAGCCAAACCTCCTCTGCCGGGACAGGACGGACCAATGAGCAGTTCTTC	CASSQTSSAGTGRTNEQFF	NA	TRBD1	TRBV3-1/TRBV3-2	TRBJ2-1
TGTGCCAGCAGGGGGACAGGGAATATCATGGAGGCTTTCTTT	CASRGTGNIMEAFF	NA	TRBD1	TRBV6-5	TRBJ1-1
TGTGCCAGCAGTTTCACGGGACAGGGGGTCTATGGCTACACCTTC	CASSFTGQGVYGYTF	NA	TRBD1	TRBV27	TRBJ1-2
TGTGCCAGCAGTCCTTTTCAGGGAGGGAACACTGAAGCTTTCTTT	CASSPFQGGNTEAFF	once	NA	TRBV6-5	TRBJ1-1
TGCGCCAGCAGGTTGGGGGTACAGGGGACCCCTCAAGAGACCCAGTACTTC	CASRLGVQGTPQETQYF	few	TRBD1	TRBV5-1	TRBJ2-5
TGTGCCAGCAGCCTCACTAGCGGGAGGACCCCCAGGTATTTT	CASSLTSGRTPRYF	NA	TRBD2	TRBV7-7	TRBJ2-3
TGCAGCGTTCGACCCGGGGATACGCAGTATTTT	CSVRPGDTQYF	NA	NA	TRBV29-1	TRBJ2-3
TGTGCCAGCAGTTTAAGACAGGGAGCCACTGAAGCTTTCTTT	CASSLRQGATEAFF	NA	TRBD1	TRBV2	TRBJ1-1
TGTGCCAGCAGCCAAGGTCGGTGGGAGCAGTACTTC	CASSQGRWEQYF	NA	NA	TRBV14	TRBJ2-7
TGTGCCAGCAGCTTAGGAGGAGCTTCGCAGCCCCAGCATTTT	CASSLGGASQPQHF	few	NA	TRBV7-2	TRBJ1-5
TGCAGTGCTAGTCCGGTCAATAGCGGGAGGGGTAAAGATACGCAGTATTTT	CSASPVNSGRGKDTQYF	NA	TRBD2	TRBV20-1	TRBJ2-3
TGTGCCAGCAGCTTAGACGGCAGGGGTGAAAAACTGTTTTTT	CASSLDGRGEKLFF	NA	NA	TRBV7-2	TRBJ1-4
TGTGCCAGCAGTTTGTACCAGAACCAAGAGACCCAGTACTTC	CASSLYQNQETQYF	NA	NA	TRBV27	TRBJ2-5
TGTGCCAGCAGTGAAGTGGGACTAGACCCCCTCCATGAGCAGTTCTTC	CASSEVGLDPLHEQFF	NA	TRBD2	TRBV6-1	TRBJ2-1
TGTGCCAGCAGTTTCGCCAGGCTAGCAAATGAGCAGTTCTTC	CASSFARLANEQFF	NA	NA	TRBV2	TRBJ2-1
TGTGCCAGCTCACAAAATCATCAGCCCCAGCATTTT	CASSQNHQPQHF	NA	NA	TRBV2	TRBJ1-5
TGTGCCAGCAGCCTGGCAGGAAACACTGAAGCTTTCTTT	CASSLAGNTEAFF	NA	NA	TRBV3-1/TRBV3-2	TRBJ1-1
TGTGCCAGCAGCCTGGGACAGGGCCACACCGGGGAGCTGTTTTTT	CASSLGQGHTGELFF	NA	TRBD1	TRBV3-1/TRBV3-2	TRBJ2-2
TGTGCCAGCAGCAAAAGTCTAGCGGGAGGAACCGAAGAGACCCAGTACTTC	CASSKSLAGGTEETQYF	NA	NA	TRBV21-1	TRBJ2-5
TGTGCCAGTAATATATCTAGTTCTGGGGCCAACGTCCTGACTTTC	CASNISSSGANVLTF	NA	NA	TRBV19	TRBJ2-6
TGTGCCAGCAGCTTGACCGGGGACAGTAGCACTGAAGCTTTCTTT	CASSLTGDSSTEAFF	NA	TRBD1	TRBV5-4	TRBJ1-1
TGCGCCAGCAGCCCGGCCGCAGGGGACGTGCCAGCTTTCTTT	CASSPAAGDVPAFF	NA	NA	TRBV5-1	TRBJ1-1
TGCGCCAGCAGCTTGGCCGGGCAGGGTAGCTCTGGAAACACCATATATTTT	CASSLAGQGSSGNTIYF	NA	NA	TRBV5-1	TRBJ1-3
TGTGCCTGGAGGAACCGCGCGGGACAGGGGGCCGGTGGGACTGAAGCTTTCTTT	CAWRNRAGQGAGGTEAFF	NA	TRBD1	TRBV30	TRBJ1-1
TGTGCCAGTAGACAGGGCGCAGATACGCAGTATTTT	CASRQGADTQYF	NA	TRBD1	TRBV6-5	TRBJ2-3
TGCGCCAGCAGCCAATCACAGGTCTATGGCTACACCTTC	CASSQSQVYGYTF	few	NA	TRBV4-1	TRBJ1-2
TGTGCCAGTAGTCCGACAGGGGGGCAGCCCCAGCATTTT	CASSPTGGQPQHF	once	TRBD1	TRBV19	TRBJ1-5
TGTGCCAGCAGACCCCAGTCCGGGACTAGTCTCAACGAGCAGTACTTC	CASRPQSGTSLNEQYF	once	NA	TRBV21-1	TRBJ2-7
TGTGCCAGCAGCCTGGAGGCGGGAGGGGGTCAAGAGACCCAGTACTTC	CASSLEAGGGQETQYF	NA	TRBD2	TRBV11-1	TRBJ2-5
TGTGCCAGCAGTCCTCCGGGACAGGGTGTTGGCTACACCTTC	CASSPPGQGVGYTF	NA	TRBD1	TRBV27	TRBJ1-2
TGTGCCAGCATGCAGGGGTGGGCCACTGAAGCTTTCTTT	CASMQGWATEAFF	NA	NA	TRBV6-5	TRBJ1-1
TGTGCCTGGAGTGTACACCGAACTAATGAAAAACTGTTTTTT	CAWSVHRTNEKLFF	once	NA	TRBV30	TRBJ1-4
TGTGCCAGCAGCTTCGGACAGGGAATATATGGCTACACCTTC	CASSFGQGIYGYTF	NA	TRBD1	TRBV7-8	TRBJ1-2
TGTGCCAGCAGCGATACAGGGCTGAACACTGAAGCTTTCTTT	CASSDTGLNTEAFF	NA	NA	TRBV7-9	TRBJ1-1
TGTGCCTGGGGGAGGATCGCGGCCGGGGAGCTGTTTTTT	CAWGRIAAGELFF	NA	NA	TRBV30	TRBJ2-2
TGCGCCAGCAGCCAAGAGCAGGCAGGGGTCAAAAACATTCAGTACTTC	CASSQEQAGVKNIQYF	NA	NA	TRBV4-1	TRBJ2-4
TGTGCCAGCTTAGGACAGCTAGCGCCGGGACTAGCGGGATATGAGCAGTTCTTC	CASLGQLAPGLAGYEQFF	NA	TRBD2	TRBV7-2	TRBJ2-1
TGTGCCAGCAGTCCAAGACAGGGGCTTAATAATTCACCCCTCCACTTT	CASSPRQGLNNSPLHF	NA	TRBD1	TRBV2	TRBJ1-6
TGTGCCAGCAGCCCAAGGACTAGCGGAATTTACAATGAGCAGTTCTTC	CASSPRTSGIYNEQFF	NA	TRBD2	TRBV28	TRBJ2-1
TGCAGCGTTGGGTCCGGGGGGCAGCAAGAGACCCAGTACTTC	CSVGSGGQQETQYF	once	NA	TRBV29-1	TRBJ2-5
TGTGCCAGTAGTAATCTGGCAGGGGTTCATTCACCCCTCCACTTT	CASSNLAGVHSPLHF	NA	NA	TRBV19	TRBJ1-6
TGTGCCAGCAGGGAGGGGCTTGGGGAGCAGTACTTC	CASREGLGEQYF	NA	NA	TRBV28	TRBJ2-7
TGCGCCAGCAGAACCGGGACAGGGTATTCACCCCTCCACTTT	CASRTGTGYSPLHF	NA	TRBD1	TRBV10-2	TRBJ1-6
TGTGCCAGCAGCCCGAGAACGGGAAGCAACCATGAGCAGTTCTTC	CASSPRTGSNHEQFF	NA	NA	TRBV5-4	TRBJ2-1
TGCAGCGTTGCACTAGCGGGGGTCTACGAGCAGTACTTC	CSVALAGVYEQYF	once	TRBD2	TRBV29-1	TRBJ2-7
TGCGCCAGCAGCTCCACAAGACTAGCGGGGGCCTACGAGCAGTACTTC	CASSSTRLAGAYEQYF	once	TRBD2	TRBV5-1	TRBJ2-7
TGCGCCAGCAGCGGACCAGGGGGACTGGGGGCAAAACTGTTTTTT	CASSGPGGLGAKLFF	NA	TRBD1	TRBV4-1	TRBJ1-4
TGCGCCAGCAGCCAAGCTGGGACTAGCGGGAGTAATGAGCAGTTCTTC	CASSQAGTSGSNEQFF	NA	TRBD2	TRBV4-1	TRBJ2-1